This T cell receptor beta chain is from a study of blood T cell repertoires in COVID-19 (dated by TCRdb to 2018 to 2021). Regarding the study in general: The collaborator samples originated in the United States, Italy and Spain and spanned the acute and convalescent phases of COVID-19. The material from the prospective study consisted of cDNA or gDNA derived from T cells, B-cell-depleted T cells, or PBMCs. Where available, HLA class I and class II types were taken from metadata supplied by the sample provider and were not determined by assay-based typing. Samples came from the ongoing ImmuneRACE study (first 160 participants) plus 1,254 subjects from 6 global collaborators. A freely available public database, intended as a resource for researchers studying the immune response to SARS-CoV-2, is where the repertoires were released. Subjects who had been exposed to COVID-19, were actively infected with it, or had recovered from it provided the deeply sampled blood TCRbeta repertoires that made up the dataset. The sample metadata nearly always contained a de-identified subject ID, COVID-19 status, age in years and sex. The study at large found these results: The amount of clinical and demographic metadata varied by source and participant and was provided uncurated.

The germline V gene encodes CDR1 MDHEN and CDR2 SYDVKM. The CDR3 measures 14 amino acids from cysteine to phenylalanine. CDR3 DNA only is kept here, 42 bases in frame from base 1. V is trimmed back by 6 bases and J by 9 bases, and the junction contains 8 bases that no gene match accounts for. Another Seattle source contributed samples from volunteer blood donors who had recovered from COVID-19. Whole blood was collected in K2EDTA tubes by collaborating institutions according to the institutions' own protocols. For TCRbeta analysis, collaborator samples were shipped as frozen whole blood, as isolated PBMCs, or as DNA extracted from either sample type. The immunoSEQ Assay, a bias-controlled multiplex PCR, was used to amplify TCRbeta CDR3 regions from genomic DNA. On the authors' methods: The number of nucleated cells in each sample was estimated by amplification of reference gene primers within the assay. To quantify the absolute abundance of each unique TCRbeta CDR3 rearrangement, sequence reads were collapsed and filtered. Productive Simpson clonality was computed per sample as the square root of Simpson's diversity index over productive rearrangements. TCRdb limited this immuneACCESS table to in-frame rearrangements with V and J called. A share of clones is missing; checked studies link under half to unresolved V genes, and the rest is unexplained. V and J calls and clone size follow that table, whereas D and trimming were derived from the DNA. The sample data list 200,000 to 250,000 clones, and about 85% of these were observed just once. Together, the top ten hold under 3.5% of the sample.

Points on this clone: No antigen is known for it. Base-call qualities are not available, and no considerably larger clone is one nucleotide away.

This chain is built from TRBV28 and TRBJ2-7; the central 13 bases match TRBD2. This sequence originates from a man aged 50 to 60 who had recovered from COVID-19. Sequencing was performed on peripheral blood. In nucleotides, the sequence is TGTGCCAGCAGCCGACTAGCGGGAGGTCCCTTGCAGTACTTC. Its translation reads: CASSRLAGGPLQYF.